These 27 T cell receptor beta chains were sequenced from one sample in a study of blood T cell repertoires in COVID-19. Data came from immunoSEQ multiplex PCR; TCRdb stores just in-frame clones and leaves some out. The repertoire holds roughly 350,000 clones, with about 92% as singletons. The sample comprised PBMCs or T cells enriched from blood (not recorded which). The receptor set was obtained from a woman under 40 who had recovered from COVID-19.

This chain joins TRBV12-3 or TRBV12-4 and TRBJ1-2, with D possibly matching TRBD1 (6 bases). V was clipped by 6 bases and J by 9 bases, with 14 bases between them. This CDR3 contains 12 residues. The CDR3 nucleotides read TGTGCCAGCAGCCTCGGGCAGGGGAGCTACACCTTC. It is translated as CASSLGQGSYTF.

This chain links TRBV9 with TRBJ1-1, with D perhaps matching TRBD1 (6 bases). The V gene's germline CDR1 is SGDLS and CDR2 YYNGEE. The CDR3 totals 16 residues. The ends were cut back, 0 bases at V and 1 base at J, with 13 bases in the middle. The CDR3 sequence is CASSVEPQGRNTEAFF. The CDR3 nucleotides read TGTGCCAGCAGCGTAGAACCGCAGGGGAGGAACACTGAAGCTTTCTTT.

The table lists this clone with a few counts. V is TRBV2 and J is TRBJ1-1; D not resolved. Germline V gene data show CDR1 as SNHLY and CDR2 as FYNNEI. There are 12 residues in the CDR3. The V and J ends lost 4 bases and 7 bases respectively, with 10 bases between them. CDR3 residues: CASSGANGEAFF. The CDR3 nucleotides are TGTGCCAGCAGTGGGGCTAACGGTGAAGCTTTCTTT. Based on the CDR3 plus reference TRBV2 and TRBJ1-1, the full variable domain is EPEVTQTPSHQVTQMGQEVILRCVPISNHLYFYWYRQILGQKVEFLVSFYNNEISEKSEIFDDQFSVERPDGSNFTLKIRSTKLEDSAMYFCASSGANGEAFFGQGTRLTVV.

The chain joins TRBV18 to TRBJ2-2; D is unresolved. The ends were cut back, 3 bases at V and 1 base at J, with 12 bases in the middle. This CDR3 comprises 16 residues. The germline CDR1 and CDR2 sequences are KGHSH and LQKENI. The CDR3 loop is CASSPRQNKNTGELFF. The CDR3 coding sequence is TGTGCCAGCTCACCGCGTCAAAATAAGAACACCGGGGAGCTGTTTTTT.

The chain uses TRBV11-3 and TRBJ2-4; D is ambiguous. This CDR3 contains 13 residues. Per germline, CDR1 SGHNT and CDR2 YENEEA. V was cut by 10 bases and J by 0 bases, with 10 bases left in between. The chain's CDR3 is CATQDIAKNIQYF. The CDR3 nucleotides are TGTGCCACCCAGGATATAGCCAAAAACATTCAGTACTTC.

This sequence joins TRBV7-2 and TRBJ2-7; D is possibly TRBD1 (5 bases). Germline-derived CDR1 and CDR2 are SGHTA and FQGNSA. The CDR3 extends over 13 amino acids. V was shortened by 5 bases and J by 6 bases, with 14 bases between the two germline ends. CDR3 DNA: TGTGCCAGCAGCCCGCGACAGCAACGCGAGCAGTACTTC. The encoded protein is CASSPRQQREQYF.

The chain couples TRBV19 to TRBJ2-7; 11 nucleotides agree with TRBD2. Germline V gives CDR1 LNHDA, CDR2 SQIVND (reference sequence). This CDR3 has 16 residues. V gave up 4 bases and J gave up 0 bases; unmatched junction bases: 5. The CDR3 DNA sequence: TGTGCCAGTAGTACAGGGACTAGCGGCAGCTCCTACGAGCAGTACTTC. This gives the protein CASSTGTSGSSYEQYF. Drawing the rest from reference TRBV19 and TRBJ2-7, the complete variable domain is DGGITQSPKYLFRKEGQNVTLSCEQNLNHDAMYWYRQDPGQGLRLIYYSQIVNDFQKGDIAEGYSVSREKKESFPLTVTSAQKNPTAFYLCASSTGTSGSSYEQYFGPGTRLTVT.

The V gene is TRBV30, the J gene TRBJ1-2; perhaps TRBD1 as D (6 bases). V was cut by 3 bases and J by 6 bases, with 14 bases left in between. Germline CDR1 reads GTSNPN; CDR2 reads SVGIG (reference sequence). This CDR3 comprises 13 residues. CDR3 protein: CAWRRTVTHGYTF. The CDR3 bases are TGTGCCTGGAGGCGGACAGTCACTCATGGCTACACCTTC.

The J gene is TRBJ1-1, the V gene TRBV7-2, with no clear D. The CDR3 runs 15 residues. Germline CDR1 SGHTA, CDR2 FQGNSA. V was pared by 7 bases and J by 4 bases, with 19 bases between. The CDR3 region is CASIQMSPRLTEAFF. CDR3 nucleotide sequence: TGTGCCAGCATCCAAATGAGCCCGCGGCTCACTGAAGCTTTCTTT.

CDR3 region: CASSRGGQGKNIQYF. CDR3 sequence (DNA): TGTGCCAGCAGCCGCGGAGGGCAGGGCAAAAACATTCAGTACTTC. The gene calls are TRBV9 and TRBJ2-4, with D possibly being TRBD2 (6 bases). V lost 4 bases, J lost 3 bases, and 14 bases lay in between. Germline V gives CDR1 SGDLS, CDR2 YYNGEE. The CDR3 loop spans 15 amino acids.

The V call is TRBV5-8, the J call TRBJ1-5; 9 bases agree with TRBD1. Per the germline V gene, CDR1 is SGHTS and CDR2 is YDEGEE. CDR3 length: 15 residues. Trimming at V came to 3 bases and at J to 3 bases, leaving 4 bases not matched to a gene. In DNA, the CDR3 is TGTGCCAGCAGCTCGGGACAGGGTCCCAATCAGCCCCAGCATTTT. Amino acid sequence: CASSSGQGPNQPQHF.

The rearrangement links TRBV10-3 to TRBJ1-4, with unresolved D. The germline CDR1 and CDR2 sequences are ENHRY and SYGVKD. This CDR3 comprises 13 residues. V lost 6 bases and J lost 8, with 13 bases in between. Here the CDR3 reads CAISPYLEEKLFF. The CDR3, as DNA: TGTGCCATCAGCCCCTATTTGGAGGAAAAACTGTTTTTT.

The chain is built from TRBV6-4 and TRBJ1-5; D is unclear. In germline, CDR1 is MRHNA, CDR2 SNTAGT. The V end lost 1 base, the J end lost 5 bases, and 6 bases lay between the germline ends. CDR3 length: 13 residues. The CDR3 DNA sequence: TGTGCCAGCAGTGACTACGGGGATCAGCCCCAGCATTTT. Its translation: CASSDYGDQPQHF.

The rearrangement links TRBV4-1 to TRBJ1-2, with TRBD1 identical over 8 bases. The V segment lost 1 base and the J segment 5 bases; nucleotides outside the gene matches: 0. CDR1 and CDR2 from the germline V gene are MGHRA and YSYEKL. The CDR3 is made up of 13 amino acids. CDR3 sequence reads: CASSQGTGYGYTF. CDR3 bases: TGCGCCAGCAGCCAAGGGACAGGGTATGGCTACACCTTC.

The rearrangement links TRBV18 to TRBJ1-6; D gene unclear. CDR1 and CDR2 from the germline V gene are KGHSH and LQKENI. The CDR3 totals 15 residues. With 3 bases removed from V and 3 bases from J, the gap between germline ends came to 9 bases. CDR3 nucleotides: TGTGCCAGCTCACCGCTCGGGGACTATAATTCACCCCTCCACTTT. Translation gives CASSPLGDYNSPLHF.

The chain links TRBV7-8 to TRBJ2-1; no clear D. Trimming pared 6 bases from V and 0 bases from J, leaving 6 bases between. Germline CDR1 SGHVS, CDR2 FQNEAQ. The CDR3 totals 13 residues. DNA for the CDR3: TGTGCCAGCAGACAGAACTCCTACAATGAGCAGTTCTTC. Its translation: CASRQNSYNEQFF.

The rearrangement joins TRBV20-1 to TRBJ1-5; the D gene is possibly TRBD1 (5 bases). Germline CDR1 and CDR2: DFQATT and SNEGSKA (reference sequence). V lost 3 bases to trimming and J lost 7 bases, with 13 bases between them. The CDR3 sequence is 13 residues long. The DNA for the CDR3 is TGCAGTGCTAGTATGGGGCCGCGGCAGCCCCAGCATTTT. Translated: CSASMGPRQPQHF.

The rearrangement links TRBV5-1 to TRBJ2-1; 10 bases map to TRBD2. V shed 4 bases, J shed 7 bases, and the junction held 11 bases outside the gene matches. Germline-derived CDR1 and CDR2 are SGHRS and YFSETQ. The CDR3 is 16 amino acids. The CDR3 loop is CASSPWTSGQGNEQFF. As DNA, the CDR3 is TGCGCCAGCAGCCCCTGGACTAGCGGACAAGGGAATGAGCAGTTCTTC.

This chain links TRBV4-3 with TRBJ2-7; D unresolved. This CDR3 has 13 amino acids. Trimming stripped 0 bases from V and 10 bases from J, with 13 bases between. CDR1 is LGHNA and CDR2 is YSLEER in the germline V gene. This chain's CDR3 is CASSQDLRIVQYF. Here the CDR3 DNA reads TGCGCCAGCAGCCAAGATCTCCGCATAGTACAGTACTTC.

The J gene is TRBJ2-7, the V gene TRBV7-8, with TRBD1 matching over 8 bases. The CDR3 is 14 residues long. V lost 1 base and J lost 7; bases outside the gene matches: 6. Germline CDR1 is SGHVS and CDR2 is FQNEAQ. In nucleotides, the CDR3 is TGTGCCAGCAGCTTAGTGGACAGGGTCAATGAGCAGTACTTC. Its protein is CASSLVDRVNEQYF.

The chain recombines TRBV18 with TRBJ1-4, with D perhaps matching TRBD1 (5 bases). The V end was cut by 1 base, the J end by 8 bases, with 8 bases between. There are 13 residues in the CDR3. Germline V gene sequence: CDR1 KGHSH, CDR2 LQKENI. CDR3 loop: CASSPRREEKLFF. The CDR3 DNA reads TGTGCCAGCTCACCACGCAGGGAAGAAAAACTGTTTTTT. Together with reference TRBV18 and TRBJ1-4, the CDR3 gives the full variable domain: NAGVMQNPRHLVRRRGQEARLRCSPMKGHSHVYWYRQLPEEGLKFMVYLQKENIIDESGMPKERFSAEFPKEGPSILRIQQVVRGDSAAYFCASSPRREEKLFFGSGTQLSVL.

This clone appeared once. This CDR3 is CASSLYRGQLEQYF. CDR3 coding DNA: TGCGCCAGCAGCCTCTACAGGGGGCAACTCGAGCAGTACTTC. The gene calls are TRBV5-1 and TRBJ2-7; 9 bases agree with TRBD1. This CDR3 has 14 amino acids. The germline CDR1 and CDR2 sequences are SGHRS and YFSETQ. Trimming took 4 bases from V and 6 from J; bases not matched to a gene: 8.

Only one count was recorded for this clone. This chain uses TRBV28 with TRBJ1-6, with TRBD1 matching over 10 bases. J lost 6 bases, V lost 2 bases, and 1 base had no gene match. The CDR3 spans 15 residues. Looked up from germline, CDR1 is MDHEN and CDR2 is SYDVKM. The CDR3 DNA reads TGTGCCAGCAGTTTAGGGGACAGGGGTAATTCACCCCTCCACTTT. It is translated as CASSLGDRGNSPLHF.

V and J are TRBV18 and TRBJ1-5; 7 positions match TRBD1. Germline V lookup: CDR1 KGHSH, CDR2 LQKENI. J was trimmed by 0 bases and V by 6 bases; bases with no gene match: 14. CDR3 length: 18 residues. CDR3 sequence: CASSPLPGQQYSNQPQHF. Written as DNA, the CDR3 is TGTGCCAGCTCTCCGCTCCCGGGACAGCAATATAGCAATCAGCCCCAGCATTTT.

J is TRBJ1-5 and V is TRBV2, with a weak D call TRBD1 (5 bases). Germline CDR1 SNHLY, CDR2 FYNNEI. The V and J ends lost 5 bases and 7 bases respectively, with 12 bases between them. This CDR3 comprises 13 residues. The CDR3 is CASSSGLWQPQHF. CDR3 in DNA: TGTGCCAGCAGTTCAGGGCTGTGGCAGCCCCAGCATTTT. Drawing the rest from reference TRBV2 and TRBJ1-5, the complete variable domain is EPEVTQTPSHQVTQMGQEVILRCVPISNHLYFYWYRQILGQKVEFLVSFYNNEISEKSEIFDDQFSVERPDGSNFTLKIRSTKLEDSAMYFCASSSGLWQPQHFGDGTRLSIL.

The V gene is TRBV5-1, the J gene TRBJ2-5; D is perhaps TRBD1 (6 bases). Germline V gives CDR1 SGHRS, CDR2 YFSETQ. The CDR3 sequence is 14 residues long. The V end was cut by 3 bases, the J end by 5 bases, with 14 bases between. In nucleotides, the CDR3 is TGCGCCAGCAGCTCGGAAGGGGGTGGGGAGACCCAGTACTTC. Translated: CASSSEGGGETQYF.

The chain carries TRBV28 and TRBJ2-2; tentative D call: TRBD2 (5 bases). Trimming took 4 bases from V and 0 from J, leaving 6 bases between them. The germline gives CDR1 MDHEN, CDR2 SYDVKM. The CDR3 sequence is 14 residues long. In DNA, the CDR3 is TGTGCCAGCAGTTCCGGGACGAACACCGGGGAGCTGTTTTTT. It specifies CASSSGTNTGELFF.